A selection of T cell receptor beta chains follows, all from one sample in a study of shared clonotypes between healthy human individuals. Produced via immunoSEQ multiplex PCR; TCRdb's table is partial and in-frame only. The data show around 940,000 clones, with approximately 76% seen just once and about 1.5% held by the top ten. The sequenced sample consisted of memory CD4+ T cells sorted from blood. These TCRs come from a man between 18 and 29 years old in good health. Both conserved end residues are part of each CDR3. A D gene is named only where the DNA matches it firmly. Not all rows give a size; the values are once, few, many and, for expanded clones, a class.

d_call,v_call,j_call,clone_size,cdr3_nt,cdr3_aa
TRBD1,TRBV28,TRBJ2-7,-,TGTGCCAGCACCCTTCCGGGACAGTCAATTACCGAGCAGTACTTC,CASTLPGQSITEQYF
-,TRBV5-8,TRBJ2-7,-,TGTGCCAGCAGGGGGGCTAACTATTTAAGCGAGCAGTACTTC,CASRGANYLSEQYF
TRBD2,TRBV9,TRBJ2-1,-,TGTGCCAGCAGCCCCCGAGATAGCGGGAATAATGAGCAGTTCTTC,CASSPRDSGNNEQFF
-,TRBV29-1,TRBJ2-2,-,TGCAGCGTTGCCGAGGTCGGGGAGCTGTTTTTT,CSVAEVGELFF
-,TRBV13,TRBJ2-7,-,TGTGCCAGCAGCCCCGGCCCTACGGTGGCCTACGAGCAGTACTTC,CASSPGPTVAYEQYF
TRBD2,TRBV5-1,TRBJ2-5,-,TGCGCCAGCAGTGGGACTAGCGGGGGGGCCATAGAGACCCAGTACTTC,CASSGTSGGAIETQYF
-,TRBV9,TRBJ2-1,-,TGTGCCAGCAGCCCTAGGGACGGGAGTAAAAATGAGCAGTTCTTC,CASSPRDGSKNEQFF
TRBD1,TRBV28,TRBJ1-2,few,TGTGCCAGCAGTAGTCAGGGACAGGGCATATATGGCTACACCTTC,CASSSQGQGIYGYTF
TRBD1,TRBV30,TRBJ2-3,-,TGTGCCTGGAGTGGACAGGGGGCTGGAGATACGCAGTATTTT,CAWSGQGAGDTQYF
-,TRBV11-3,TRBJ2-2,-,TGTGCCAGCAGCCACGGACAGTCGAATGTGGGGGAGCTGTTTTTT,CASSHGQSNVGELFF
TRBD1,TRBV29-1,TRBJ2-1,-,TGCAGCGTTAGACAGGGGTTGATAGATGAGCAGTTCTTC,CSVRQGLIDEQFF
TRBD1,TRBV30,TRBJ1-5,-,TGTGCCTGGAGTGTAGGGACAGAGAATCAGCCCCAGCATTTT,CAWSVGTENQPQHF
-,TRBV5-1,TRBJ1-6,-,TGCGCCAGCAGCTTAGAGGGTCTGGGAGGTCGACCCCTCCACTTT,CASSLEGLGGRPLHF
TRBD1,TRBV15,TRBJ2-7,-,TGTGCCACCAGCAGAGGACAGGGTAGCTACGAGCAGTACTTC,CATSRGQGSYEQYF
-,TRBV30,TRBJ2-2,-,TGTGCCTGGAGGGGGCGCCAGGCCGGGGAGCTGTTTTTT,CAWRGRQAGELFF
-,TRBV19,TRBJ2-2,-,TGTGCCAGTAGTAGGACCTTTGACACCGGGGAGCTGTTTTTT,CASSRTFDTGELFF
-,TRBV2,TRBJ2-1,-,TGTGCCAGCAGTGTCGGTAGTGGGGAGCAGTTCTTC,CASSVGSGEQFF
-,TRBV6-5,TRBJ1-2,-,TGTGCCAGCAGCTCGACAGGAGCTAACTATGGCTACACCTTC,CASSSTGANYGYTF
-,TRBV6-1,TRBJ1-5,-,TGTGCCAGCACTAGTTTTGGAGGTAGCAATCAGCCCCAGCATTTT,CASTSFGGSNQPQHF
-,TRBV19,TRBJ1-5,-,TGTGCCAGTATCGGGACACCTAATAGCAATCAGCCCCAGCATTTT,CASIGTPNSNQPQHF
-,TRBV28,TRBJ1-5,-,TGTGCCAGCAGTACTAGGGGGGGAGGGCAGCCCCAGCATTTT,CASSTRGGGQPQHF
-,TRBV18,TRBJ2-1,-,TGTGCCAGCTCACCAGAGCCAGCTTCTTACAATGAGCAGTTCTTC,CASSPEPASYNEQFF
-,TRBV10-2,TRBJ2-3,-,TGCGCCAGCAGCGGGCGGCGCACAGATACGCAGTATTTT,CASSGRRTDTQYF
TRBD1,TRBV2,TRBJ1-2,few,TGTGCCAGCAGCTGGGGACAGGGTAACTATGGCTACACCTTC,CASSWGQGNYGYTF
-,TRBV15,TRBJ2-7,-,TGTGCCACCAGCAGAGTTTCAGGCGGAGTGGCCCACCGGGGCAGCGAGCAGTACTTC,CATSRVSGGVAHRGSEQYF
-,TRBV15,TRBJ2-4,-,TGTGCCACCAGCAGAGATATAGGGACGGATAAACTAGCCAAAAACATTCAGTACTTC,CATSRDIGTDKLAKNIQYF
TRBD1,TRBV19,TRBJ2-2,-,TGTGCCAGTAGTACAGGCAGGGGGAGAAACACCGGGGAGCTGTTTTTT,CASSTGRGRNTGELFF
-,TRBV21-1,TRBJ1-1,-,TGTGCCAGCAGCAAAGTAGACAGGGGGAACACTGAAGCTTTCTTT,CASSKVDRGNTEAFF
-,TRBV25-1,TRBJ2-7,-,TGTGCCAGCAGTGAATCGGCGGTTGCGCCCTACGAGCAGTACTTC,CASSESAVAPYEQYF
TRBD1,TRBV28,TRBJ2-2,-,TGTGCCGCCGAAGCAAGGGGGCCCAACACCGGGGAGCTGTTTTTT,CAAEARGPNTGELFF
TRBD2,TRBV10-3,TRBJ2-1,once,TGTGCCACCACTCGCCAAGCGGGATATATCGATGAGCAGTTCTTC,CATTRQAGYIDEQFF
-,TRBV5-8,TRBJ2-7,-,TGTGCCAGCAGCTCCAGGACACTTCTCTACGAGCAGTACTTC,CASSSRTLLYEQYF
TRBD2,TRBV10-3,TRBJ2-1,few,TGTGCCATCAAGGGGACTAGCGGCAGCTCCTACAATGAGCAGTTCTTC,CAIKGTSGSSYNEQFF
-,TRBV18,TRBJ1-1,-,TGTGCCAGCTCACCCAAAGGGAACACTGAAGCTTTCTTT,CASSPKGNTEAFF
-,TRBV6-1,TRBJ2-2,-,TGTGCCAGCAACCCCGGGCGTTTTAACACCGGGGAGCTGTTTTTT,CASNPGRFNTGELFF
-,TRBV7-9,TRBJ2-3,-,TGTGCCAGCAGCCTCAGGGGCGTTCCAGATACGCAGTATTTT,CASSLRGVPDTQYF
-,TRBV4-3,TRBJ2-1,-,TGCGCCAGCAGCCAAGAGGGCGGGGCCTCTAGCTACAATGAGCAGTTCTTC,CASSQEGGASSYNEQFF
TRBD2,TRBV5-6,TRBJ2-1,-,TGTGCCAGCAGCCGCCGAGCGGGAGTAGCCTACAATGAGCAGTTCTTC,CASSRRAGVAYNEQFF
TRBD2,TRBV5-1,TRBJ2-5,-,TGCGCCAGCAGCTTGGGGACAATAACTAGCGTTGAGACCCAGTACTTC,CASSLGTITSVETQYF
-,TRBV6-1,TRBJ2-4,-,TGTGCCTCCGAGACCGGGGGGCCTCAGTACTTC,CASETGGPQYF
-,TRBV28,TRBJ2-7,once,TGTGCCAGCAGGGGCCCAGGGAATCACCACGAGCAGTACTTC,CASRGPGNHHEQYF
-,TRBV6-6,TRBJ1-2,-,TGTGCCAGCACCTCCCATTCAGGGGACTATGGCTACACCTTC,CASTSHSGDYGYTF
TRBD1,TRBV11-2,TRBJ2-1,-,TGTGCCAGCAGCTTTTTGGGGACAGGTTACAATGAGCAGTTCTTC,CASSFLGTGYNEQFF
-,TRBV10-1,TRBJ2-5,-,TGCGCCAGCAGTGACTTACAGGGGGGGAAGGAGACCCAGTACTTC,CASSDLQGGKETQYF
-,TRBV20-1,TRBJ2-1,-,TGCAGTGCTAGAGCCGCGAATGAGCAGTTCTTC,CSARAANEQFF
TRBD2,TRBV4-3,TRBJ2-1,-,TGCGCCAGCAGCCGGACTAGAAACAATGAGCAGTTCTTC,CASSRTRNNEQFF
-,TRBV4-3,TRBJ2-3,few,TGCGCCAGCAGCCCGACCTCTTTCCCCACAGATACGCAGTATTTT,CASSPTSFPTDTQYF
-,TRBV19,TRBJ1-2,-,TGTGCCGGTAGGAGAGGCTATGGCTACACCTTC,CAGRRGYGYTF
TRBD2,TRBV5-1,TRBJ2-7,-,TGCGCCAGCAGCCCCGGACTAGCTCGAGACGAGCAGTACTTC,CASSPGLARDEQYF
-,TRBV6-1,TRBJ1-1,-,TGTGCCAGCAGTGGGAGGGGGTGGAACACTGAAGCTTTCTTT,CASSGRGWNTEAFF
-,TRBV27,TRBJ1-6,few,TGTGCCAGCAGTTTCAGAAATTCACCCCTCCACTTT,CASSFRNSPLHF